This T cell receptor (beta chain) was recorded in a study of blood T cell repertoires in COVID-19. Study overall: PBMCs, B-cell-depleted T cells, or T cells were the source of the cDNA or gDNA that made up the material.

Per the authors' pipeline: Reference gene primers were amplified, and this amplification served to estimate nucleated cell counts. Method: immunoSEQ multiplex PCR; TCRdb's copy keeps in-frame clones and lacks some. V, J and clone size are taken as reported in that table, and D and trimming were inferred from the DNA itself. Of over 65,000 clones listed, 65% to 90% are singletons. The germline V gene has CDR1 SGHTA and CDR2 FQGTGA. Trimming removed 3 bases from V and 4 bases from J; junction bases left unmatched: 5. The CDR3 totals 14 residues. Sequencing was done on a sample of peripheral blood. This clonotype was sampled from a man older than 75 with active COVID-19. V gene TRBV7-3 combines with J gene TRBJ2-5; 7 bases are shared with TRBD2. CDR3 region: CASSLGRVGETQYF. CDR3 sequence (DNA): TGTGCCAGCAGCTTGGGGAGGGTTGGAGAGACCCAGTACTTC.